This T cell receptor beta chain originates from a study of somatic mutations in cytotoxic T cells in rheumatoid arthritis. For the study at large: Purity of nearly 100% was reached when some V beta antibody-stained T-cell populations were flow-sorted, including V beta1+ cells sequenced for TCRB. Whole-study findings and limits: An age-related increase in CD8+ clonality was seen in rheumatoid arthritis patients but not in healthy controls. Compared with age-matched healthy controls, rheumatoid arthritis patients did not differ significantly in CD8+ T-cell clonality. A single CD8+ clone exceeded 20% of CD8+ cells in about an eighth of the 65 patients.

As regards this clone: The antigen remains unidentified.

Per the germline V gene, CDR1 is MDHEN and CDR2 is SYDVKM. The V end was cut by 6 bases, the J end by 0 bases, with 12 bases between. This CDR3 spans 15 amino acids. Assay: immunoSEQ multiplex PCR; the TCRdb copy retains only in-frame clones and omits some. Of 6,500 to 9,000 clones in the sample, about 82% were seen once. The gene calls are TRBV28 and TRBJ1-5, with D hard to call. Source material: CD8+ T cells sorted from blood. The receptor comes from an adult with rheumatoid arthritis. CDR3 bases: TGTGCCAGCAGGATAGGCGGTTATAGCAATCAGCCCCAGCATTTT. It codes for CASRIGGYSNQPQHF.